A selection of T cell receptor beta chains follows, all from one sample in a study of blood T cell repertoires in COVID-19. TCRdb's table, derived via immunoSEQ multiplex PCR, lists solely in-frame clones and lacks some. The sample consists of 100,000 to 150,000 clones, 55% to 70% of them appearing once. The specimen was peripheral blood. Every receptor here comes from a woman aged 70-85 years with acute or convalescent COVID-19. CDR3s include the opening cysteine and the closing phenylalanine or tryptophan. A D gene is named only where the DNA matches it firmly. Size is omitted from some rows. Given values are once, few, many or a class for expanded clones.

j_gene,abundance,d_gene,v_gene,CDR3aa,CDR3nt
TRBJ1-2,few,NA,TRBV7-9,CASSLVQGPYGYTF,TGTGCCAGCAGCTTGGTGCAGGGGCCCTATGGCTACACCTTC
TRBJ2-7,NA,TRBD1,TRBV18,CASSPRARTGDEQYF,TGTGCCAGCTCACCGAGGGCTCGGACAGGAGACGAGCAGTACTTC
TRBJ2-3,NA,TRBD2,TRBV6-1,CASSGRTSGRDQDTQYF,TGTGCCAGCAGTGGACGGACTAGCGGGAGGGATCAAGATACGCAGTATTTT
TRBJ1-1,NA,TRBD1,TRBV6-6,CASSYGTGVTEAFF,TGTGCCAGCAGTTACGGGACAGGGGTGACTGAAGCTTTCTTT
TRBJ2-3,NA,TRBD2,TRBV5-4,CASSLELLGGDTQYF,TGTGCCAGCAGCTTGGAGTTATTGGGAGGGGATACGCAGTATTTT
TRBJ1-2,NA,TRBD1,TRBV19,CASSFSQTGGNGYTF,TGTGCCAGTAGTTTCTCCCAGACAGGGGGCAATGGCTACACCTTC
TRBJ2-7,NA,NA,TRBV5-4,CASSPLQAFSYEQYF,TGTGCCAGCAGCCCCCTACAGGCCTTCTCCTACGAGCAGTACTTC
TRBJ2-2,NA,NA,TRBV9,CASSSRGNTGELFF,TGTGCCAGCAGCTCCCGGGGGAACACCGGGGAGCTGTTTTTT
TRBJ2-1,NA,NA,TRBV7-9,CASSFWYNSYNEQFF,TGTGCCAGCAGCTTCTGGTACAACTCCTACAATGAGCAGTTCTTC
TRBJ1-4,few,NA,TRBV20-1,CSSPTADSLFF,TGCAGTTCACCTACAGCGGACTCACTGTTTTTT